This entry lists 20 T cell receptor beta chains sequenced from one sample in a study. A single record per CDR3 protein comes from TCRdb applying MiXCR to the RT-PCR reads. The sample yields about 700,000 distinct CDR3 sequences, over 12% seen once. The sequenced sample was memory CD4+ T cells from blood. These receptors were taken from a female donor in good health, serving as a healthy control.

CDR3 nucleotides: TGTGCCTGGAGTGTACAAGCGGGAGTCCAGTTCTTC. Its protein is CAWSVQAGVQFF. J is TRBJ2-1 and V is TRBV30; 8 positions agree with TRBD2. The CDR3 spans 12 residues. After removal of 0 bases from V and 13 bases from J, the junction contained 5 bases not matched to a gene. Looked up from germline, CDR1 is GTSNPN and CDR2 is SVGIG (reference sequence).

The J gene is TRBJ1-1, the V gene TRBV12-3 or TRBV12-4; no reliable D call. V lost 3 bases and J lost 5, with 13 bases in between. There are 14 residues in the CDR3. The chain's CDR3 is CASSFRTRETEAFF. DNA for the CDR3: TGTGCCAGCAGTTTCCGGACCCGAGAGACTGAAGCTTTCTTT.

The CDR3 DNA reads as TGTGCCAGCAGCTGGGCAACTGAAGCTTTCTTT. Protein product: CASSWATEAFF. The rearrangement uses TRBV5-6 and TRBJ1-1; D unclear. V was cut by 3 bases and J by 5 bases, with 5 bases left in between. This CDR3 spans 11 amino acids. From germline, CDR1 is SGHDT and CDR2 YYEEEE.

J is TRBJ2-3 and V is TRBV7-3; D remains unclear. Germline V gives CDR1 SGHTA, CDR2 FQGTGA. Deletions cut 2 bases from V and 8 bases from J, with 11 bases between. The CDR3 runs 13 residues. The CDR3 nucleotides are TGTGCCAGCAGCTTACTACTCACGACTACGCAGTATTTT. The encoded protein is CASSLLLTTTQYF. The variable domain in full, completed from reference TRBV7-3 and TRBJ2-3, reads GAGVSQTPSNKVTEKGKYVELRCDPISGHTALYWYRQSLGQGPEFLIYFQGTGAADDSGLPNDRFFAVRPEGSVSTLKIQRTERGDSAVYLCASSLLLTTTQYFGPGTRLTVL.

The V gene is TRBV28, the J gene TRBJ1-1, with 9 bases matching TRBD1. The CDR3 is made up of 16 amino acids. V was pared by 5 bases and J by 4 bases, with 11 bases of the junction left unmatched. The germline gives CDR1 MDHEN, CDR2 SYDVKM. CDR3 in amino acids: CASSPGQGVFATEAFF. CDR3 DNA: TGTGCCAGCAGTCCGGGACAGGGTGTGTTTGCCACTGAAGCTTTCTTT.

This sequence joins TRBV9 and TRBJ2-3, with D possibly being TRBD1 or TRBD2 (6 bases each). Germline V gene data show CDR1 as SGDLS and CDR2 as YYNGEE. CDR3 length equals 16 residues. The V gene lost 0 bases and the J gene lost 6 bases, with 17 bases spanning the gap. The CDR3 is CASSVGVGGRWDTQYF. The CDR3 DNA reads as TGTGCCAGCAGCGTAGGAGTCGGGGGCAGGTGGGATACGCAGTATTTT.

The chain combines TRBV5-1 with TRBJ1-6; 7 bases are a match to TRBD1. The CDR3 sequence is 14 residues long. V lost 9 bases and J lost 5; bases outside the gene matches: 8. The germline CDR1 and CDR2 sequences are SGHRS and YFSETQ. The CDR3 loop reads CATKDRSNNSPLHF. As DNA, the CDR3 is TGCGCCACCAAGGACAGGTCAAATAATTCACCCCTCCACTTT.

CDR3 sequence: CASSLGGSGSLSTDTQYF. The CDR3, as DNA: TGTGCCAGCAGCTTAGGAGGTAGCGGGAGCTTGAGTACAGATACGCAGTATTTT. V usage is TRBV11-3 and J usage is TRBJ2-3; 9 nucleotides agree with TRBD2. Germline V CDR1 and CDR2: SGHNT, YENEEA. V was clipped by 1 base and J by 3 bases; unmatched bases: 11. CDR3 size: 18 residues.

V and J are TRBV24-1 and TRBJ2-3, with 11 bases that match TRBD2. Per germline, CDR1 KGHDR and CDR2 SFDVKD. The CDR3 contains 16 residues. The V segment lost 3 bases and the J segment 10 bases; nucleotides outside the gene matches: 11. CDR3 sequence reads: CATSDPIAGGQQAQYF. The CDR3 nucleotides are TGTGCCACCAGTGATCCCATAGCGGGGGGGCAACAGGCGCAGTATTTT.

The V gene is TRBV7-2, the J gene TRBJ1-1; D is unresolved. CDR1 and CDR2 (germline): SGHTA, FQGNSA. The CDR3 totals 14 residues. The V end was cut by 1 base, the J end by 1 base, with 7 bases between. The CDR3 coding sequence is TGTGCCAGCAGCTTAGAGTACTCGAACACTGAAGCTTTCTTT. Its protein is CASSLEYSNTEAFF.

This clonotype came up many times. The chain employs TRBV20-1 and TRBJ1-1; D uncertain. V gave up 0 bases and J gave up 11 bases, with 13 bases separating them. Per the germline V gene, CDR1 is DFQATT and CDR2 is SNEGSKA (reference sequence). The CDR3 contains 12 residues. The CDR3 DNA reads as TGCAGTGCTAGAGAGAGTCTTGAAGGTGCTTTCTTT. It specifies CSARESLEGAFF.

This clonotype was detected many times. The chain combines TRBV24-1 with TRBJ1-2; D not certain. This CDR3 spans 13 amino acids. CDR1 is KGHDR and CDR2 is SFDVKD in the germline V gene. The V gene lost 4 bases and the J gene lost 5 bases, with 10 bases spanning the gap. The CDR3 DNA is TGTGCCACCAGTGAGGGGTCTGGTTATGGCTACACCTTC. This translates into CATSEGSGYGYTF.

This clonotype has ten or more counts. The chain carries TRBV24-1 and TRBJ2-5; 7 nucleotides agree with TRBD1. CDR1 is KGHDR, CDR2 SFDVKD, per germline. CDR3 size: 19 residues. Germline trimming cut 4 bases from V and 2 bases from J; bases unmatched to any gene: 18. The CDR3 loop reads CATSDPAPLKPGQQETQYF. CDR3 nucleotide sequence: TGTGCCACCAGTGACCCTGCGCCACTAAAACCGGGACAGCAAGAGACCCAGTACTTC.

In its sample, this clonotype was seen many times. The V call is TRBV5-1, the J call TRBJ2-1; TRBD2 agrees at 8 bases. The CDR3 runs to 15 residues. The V gene's germline CDR1 is SGHRS and CDR2 YFSETQ. The V segment lost 5 bases and the J segment 6 bases; nucleotides outside the gene matches: 10. CDR3 coding DNA: TGCGCCAGCAGAGGCGGTAGCGGGAATGTCAATGAGCAGTTCTTC. Its protein is CASRGGSGNVNEQFF. The complete variable domain, with remaining parts taken from reference TRBV5-1 and TRBJ2-1, reads KAGVTQTPRYLIKTRGQQVTLSCSPISGHRSVSWYQQTPGQGLQFLFEYFSETQRNKGNFPGRFSGRQFSNSRSEMNVSTLELGDSALYLCASRGGSGNVNEQFFGPGTRLTVL.

This clonotype was counted ten times or more. This rearrangement joins TRBV5-1 to TRBJ2-2; TRBD1 matches at 9 bases. The V gene end was trimmed by 4 bases and the J gene end by 4 bases; junction bases not matched to a gene: 5. This CDR3 region has 15 residues. CDR1 SGHRS and CDR2 YFSETQ come from the germline V gene. The CDR3 coding sequence is TGCGCCAGCAGCCCACAGGGGGCTAGCACCGGGGAGCTGTTTTTT. Residues: CASSPQGASTGELFF.

Ten or more counts support this clonotype. This sequence joins TRBV9 and TRBJ1-6; TRBD1 agrees at 9 bases. The junction had 3 bases not matched to a gene; V was cut back by 3 bases and J by 5 bases. The CDR3 sequence is 15 residues long. The V gene's germline CDR1 is SGDLS and CDR2 YYNGEE. The CDR3 nucleotides read TGTGCCAGCAGCGGACGGACAGGGGATAATTCACCCCTCCACTTT. Protein sequence: CASSGRTGDNSPLHF.

The sample holds a few counts of this clonotype. The rearrangement uses TRBV4-2 and TRBJ2-5; TRBD2 aligns across 15 bases. The CDR3 loop spans 18 amino acids. The germline gives CDR1 LGHNA, CDR2 YNFKEQ. V dropped 0 bases and J dropped 5; count of bases not matched to a gene: 7. The CDR3 nucleotides read TGTGCCAGCAGCCAAGACGGGACTAGCGGGAGGCCAAGGGAGACCCAGTACTTC. This translates into CASSQDGTSGRPRETQYF.

This clonotype was observed at least ten times. The chain uses TRBV29-1 and TRBJ1-1; 9 bases match TRBD1. This CDR3 has 13 amino acids. Germline-derived CDR1 and CDR2 are SQVTM and ANQGSEA. J was trimmed by 3 bases and V by 6 bases; bases with no gene match: 5. CDR3 nucleotide sequence: TGCAGCGTGGACAGGGGAGGGGACACTGAAGCTTTCTTT. Translated: CSVDRGGDTEAFF.

This clonotype occurred many times. The CDR3 sequence: CASSLRLEGTDTQYF. The CDR3 DNA is TGTGCCAGCAGTTTGAGATTGGAGGGCACAGATACGCAGTATTTT. The rearrangement links TRBV12-3 or TRBV12-4 to TRBJ2-3; possible D gene TRBD2, 5 bases. With 3 bases removed from V and 1 base from J, the gap between germline ends came to 11 bases. The CDR3 is 15 residues long.

This rearrangement joins TRBV30 to TRBJ1-2; D might be TRBD1 (6 bases). V shed 4 bases and J shed 4 bases, with 10 bases lying between them. Germline V lookup: CDR1 GTSNPN, CDR2 SVGIG (reference sequence). The CDR3 length is 12 residues. The CDR3 here is CAWTTQGYGYTF. The CDR3 nucleotides are TGTGCCTGGACTACACAGGGCTATGGCTACACCTTC.